A single sample is the source of the 25 T cell receptor beta chains below, sequenced in a study of cytomegalovirus exposure and HLA in healthy donors (dated by TCRdb to the late 2010s). Library construction relied on the immunoSEQ multiplex PCR assay. A mixture of 60 forward primers for TCR Vbeta segments and 13 reverse primers for TCR Jbeta segments was used in the multiplex PCR. TCRdb took this table from immuneACCESS and kept in-frame rearrangements with V and J called. Such tables lack part of the clones; where checked against another copy, unresolved V genes explain under half of the gap, and the rest is unexplained. The table for this sample lists 90,000 to 150,000 clones; 75% to 80% of them were counted only once. The ten largest clonotypes hold around 12% of the sample. The source material was PBMCs. These receptors were taken from a woman aged 40-49 years in good health and CMV-seropositive.

In its sample, this clone was seen a few times. Distinct nucleotide sequences in the sample also encode this CDR3. The V call is TRBV5-4, the J call TRBJ1-1; no firm D call. This CDR3 has 13 residues. CDR1 SGHNT and CDR2 YYREEE come from the germline V gene (reference sequence). Trimming cost V 0 bases and J 1 base, with 4 bases left between them. The CDR3 reads CASSLAGNTEAFF. Here the CDR3 DNA reads TGTGCCAGCAGCTTGGCCGGGAACACTGAAGCTTTCTTT.

J is TRBJ2-1 and V is TRBV6-1; tentative D call: TRBD2 (5 bases). The CDR3 has 12 residues. The V end was cut by 6 bases, the J end by 5 bases, with 8 bases between. Germline V gene sequence: CDR1 MNHNS, CDR2 SASEGT. The CDR3 spells CASRRVDNEQFF. The CDR3, as DNA: TGTGCCAGCAGGAGGGTCGACAATGAGCAGTTCTTC.

The chain recombines TRBV4-1 with TRBJ1-1, with unresolved D. V was pared by 7 bases and J by 5 bases, with 17 bases between. Germline V CDR1 and CDR2: MGHRA, YSYEKL. The CDR3 is made up of 14 amino acids. The CDR3 spells CASKPRVELTEAFF. CDR3 nucleotide sequence: TGCGCCAGCAAACCTCGGGTGGAGCTGACTGAAGCTTTCTTT.

The chain employs TRBV9 and TRBJ2-7; 7 nucleotides line up with TRBD2. Germline CDR1 is SGDLS and CDR2 is YYNGEE. V lost 0 bases to trimming and J lost 3 bases; unmatched junction nucleotides: 3. The CDR3 is 14 amino acids. The CDR3 loop reads CASSVGWEGYEQYF. The CDR3, as DNA: TGTGCCAGCAGCGTAGGGTGGGAGGGCTACGAGCAGTACTTC.

The CDR3 sequence is CAWSVSLNTEAFF. In DNA form, the CDR3 reads TGTGCCTGGAGTGTATCCTTGAACACTGAAGCTTTCTTT. The V gene is TRBV30, the J gene TRBJ1-1; D is uncertain. Deletions cut 0 bases from V and 0 bases from J, with 5 bases between. Per the germline V gene, CDR1 is GTSNPN and CDR2 is SVGIG (reference sequence). The CDR3 spans 13 residues.

J is TRBJ2-3 and V is TRBV13; D is unresolved. Per the germline V gene, CDR1 is PRHDT and CDR2 is FYEKMQ (reference sequence). This CDR3 comprises 16 residues. With 2 bases removed from V and 1 base from J, the gap between germline ends came to 13 bases. As DNA, the CDR3 is TGTGCCAGCAGCTTACGGGTCACTCGGGGCACAGATACGCAGTATTTT. Amino acid sequence: CASSLRVTRGTDTQYF.

The chain couples TRBV5-1 to TRBJ1-3; possible D gene TRBD1, 5 bases. This CDR3 spans 17 amino acids. Germline CDR1 reads SGHRS; CDR2 reads YFSETQ. V was shortened by 0 bases and J by 1 base, with 14 bases between the two germline ends. This CDR3 reads CASSLGRDASSGNTIYF. The CDR3 DNA follows: TGCGCCAGCAGCTTGGGGCGGGACGCAAGTTCTGGAAACACCATATATTTT.

Concerning this clone: The identical CDR3 is also encoded by other nucleotide sequences in the sample. The CDR3 region has the DNA TGTGCCAGCAGTGAAAGTAGCGGGGGCACAGATACGCAGTATTTT. This codes for CASSESSGGTDTQYF. The rearrangement uses TRBV6-4 and TRBJ2-3; TRBD2 matches 8 bases. With 3 bases clipped from V and 1 base from J, the junction kept 3 bases outside the gene matches. In germline, CDR1 is MRHNA, CDR2 SNTAGT. This CDR3 has 15 residues.

This chain uses TRBV4-1 with TRBJ2-1, with 13 bases matching TRBD2. Germline V lookup: CDR1 MGHRA, CDR2 YSYEKL. Trimming at V came to 4 bases and at J to 8 bases, leaving 5 bases not matched to a gene. The CDR3 length is 15 residues. CDR3 DNA: TGCGCCAGCAGCCCTCGGACTAGCGGGGGCTATGAGCAGTTCTTC. It encodes CASSPRTSGGYEQFF.

The V gene is TRBV7-9, the J gene TRBJ1-1; TRBD1 might be the D (6 bases). Trimming shortened V by 2 bases and J by 3 bases, and 13 bases separated the two germline ends. This CDR3 region has 15 residues. Germline CDR1 SEHNR, CDR2 FQNEAQ (reference sequence). CDR3 nucleotide sequence: TGTGCCAGCAGCTTATCAGGGGCAGGTGACACTGAAGCTTTCTTT. It translates to CASSLSGAGDTEAFF. The entire variable domain, with the rest obtained from reference TRBV7-9 and TRBJ1-1, is as follows: DTGVSQNPRHKITKRGQNVTFRCDPISEHNRLYWYRQTLGQGPEFLTYFQNEAQLEKSRLLSDRFSAERPKGSFSTLEIQRTEQGDSAMYLCASSLSGAGDTEAFFGQGTRLTVV.

This clone has a single count. The genes are TRBV2 and TRBJ2-1, with a tentative D call TRBD1 (5 bases). Per the germline V gene, CDR1 is SNHLY and CDR2 is FYNNEI. The CDR3 runs 15 residues. Deletions cut 4 bases from V and 3 bases from J, with 13 bases between. The CDR3 loop is CASSAITGDYNEQFF. The CDR3 DNA is TGTGCCAGCAGTGCTATAACAGGAGACTACAATGAGCAGTTCTTC.

The chain employs TRBV5-4 and TRBJ2-2; TRBD2 aligns across 8 bases. After removal of 4 bases from V and 2 bases from J, the junction contained 7 bases not matched to a gene. The length of the CDR3 is 16 residues. Germline loops: CDR1 SGHNT, CDR2 YYREEE (reference sequence). This chain's CDR3 is CASSPGTSGNTGELFF. CDR3 coding DNA: TGTGCCAGCAGCCCCGGTACTAGCGGTAACACCGGGGAGCTGTTTTTT.

This clone was counted a few times. This rearrangement joins TRBV5-1 to TRBJ1-4; D gene ambiguous. This CDR3 has 13 amino acids. Trimming took off 1 base at V and 7 bases at J, with 8 bases between the two ends. The germline V gene encodes CDR1 SGHRS and CDR2 YFSETQ. The DNA of the CDR3 is TGCGCCAGCAGCTTGTGGGCAGGTGAAAAACTGTTTTTT. This codes for CASSLWAGEKLFF.

The chain couples TRBV7-2 to TRBJ1-6; D is unresolved. The CDR3 loop spans 13 amino acids. CDR1 and CDR2 from the germline V gene are SGHTA and FQGNSA. V was cut by 4 bases and J by 11 bases, with 12 bases left in between. CDR3 DNA sequence: TGTGCCAGCAGCTATACTAGCCTCGCACCCCTCCACTTT. Its translation: CASSYTSLAPLHF.

This chain uses TRBV2 with TRBJ1-1, with D unresolved. V dropped 6 bases and J dropped 2 bases, with 13 bases sitting between them. Germline V lookup: CDR1 SNHLY, CDR2 FYNNEI. CDR3 length: 14 amino acids. The CDR3 sequence: CASRLTVTNTEAFF. In nucleotides, the CDR3 is TGTGCCAGCAGACTGACCGTGACAAACACTGAAGCTTTCTTT.

The chain recombines TRBV27 with TRBJ2-4; perhaps TRBD1 as D (6 bases). Germline CDR1 is MNHEY and CDR2 is SMNVEV (reference sequence). The ends were cut back, 1 base at V and 5 bases at J, with 9 bases in the middle. The CDR3 is 14 amino acids. This chain's CDR3 is CASSLLGAQNIQYF. The CDR3 DNA follows: TGTGCCAGCAGTTTATTGGGGGCGCAAAACATTCAGTACTTC.

This clone occurred a few times. The V gene is TRBV30, the J gene TRBJ1-1; D is perhaps TRBD1 (6 bases). CDR1 is GTSNPN, CDR2 SVGIG, per germline (reference sequence). V was shortened by 3 bases and J by 1 base, with 15 bases between the two germline ends. This CDR3 comprises 15 residues. CDR3 sequence: CAWSLRGAGNTEAFF. As DNA, the CDR3 is TGTGCCTGGAGCCTCAGGGGTGCAGGGAACACTGAAGCTTTCTTT.

The chain carries TRBV28 and TRBJ1-2; 7 positions agree with TRBD1. The CDR3 sequence is 14 residues long. Trimming cost V 5 bases and J 1 base; bases outside gene matches: 4. Per the germline V gene, CDR1 is MDHEN and CDR2 is SYDVKM. CDR3 sequence reads: CASSTGADNYGYTF. Here the CDR3 DNA reads TGTGCCAGCAGTACAGGGGCCGATAACTATGGCTACACCTTC.

The chain recombines TRBV6-4 with TRBJ1-2; 10 bases align to TRBD1. The CDR3 totals 15 residues. Trimming at V came to 3 bases and at J to 8 bases, leaving 9 bases not matched to a gene. Germline CDR1 MRHNA, CDR2 SNTAGT. The CDR3 protein is CASSDTAGQGTGYTF. CDR3 DNA sequence: TGTGCCAGCAGTGATACGGCGGGACAGGGGACGGGCTACACCTTC.

The V and J genes are TRBV10-3 and TRBJ2-7; D might be TRBD1 (5 bases). CDR1 and CDR2 (germline): ENHRY, SYGVKD. Trimming shortened V by 5 bases and J by 5 bases, and 16 bases separated the two germline ends. There are 14 residues in the CDR3. CDR3 nucleotide sequence: TGTGCCATCAGTCGACAGTCTTCAGTCGACGAGCAGTACTTC. Translation: CAISRQSSVDEQYF.

This chain links TRBV6-1 with TRBJ1-2, with D possibly TRBD1 on 6 matching bases. V lost 1 base and J lost 3, with 12 bases in between. Germline lookup yields CDR1 MNHNS and CDR2 SASEGT. The CDR3 totals 15 residues. Written as DNA, the CDR3 is TGTGCCAGCAGTGAAGGAGACAGGTTCGACTATGGCTACACCTTC. Translated: CASSEGDRFDYGYTF.

CDR3 coding DNA: TGTGCCTGGAGGTTAAGACAGGGGGGATTCTATGGCTACACCTTC. Its protein product is CAWRLRQGGFYGYTF. V and J are TRBV30 and TRBJ1-2; 9 bases align to TRBD1. After removal of 3 bases from V and 4 bases from J, the junction contained 9 bases not matched to a gene. Germline V gives CDR1 GTSNPN, CDR2 SVGIG (reference sequence). The CDR3 consists of 15 residues.

The V call is TRBV5-1, the J call TRBJ2-1; maybe TRBD1 (6 bases). CDR1 SGHRS and CDR2 YFSETQ come from the germline V gene. The V end was cut by 0 bases, the J end by 4 bases, with 14 bases between. The CDR3 has 16 amino acids. CDR3 nucleotide sequence: TGCGCCAGCAGCTTGGGTACGGGACACGGATACAATGAGCAGTTCTTC. It encodes CASSLGTGHGYNEQFF.

The CDR3 DNA is TGTGCCAGCAGCTTGGAGGCAGGGGGCGCAATGAATTCACCCCTCCACTTT. This translates into CASSLEAGGAMNSPLHF. The J gene is TRBJ1-6, the V gene TRBV5-6; 8 bases line up with TRBD1. The CDR3 covers 17 residues. CDR1 SGHDT and CDR2 YYEEEE come from the germline V gene. After removal of 0 bases from V and 7 bases from J, the junction contained 9 bases not matched to a gene. Full variable domain (rest looked up from reference TRBV5-6 and TRBJ1-6): DAGVTQSPTHLIKTRGQQVTLRCSPKSGHDTVSWYQQALGQGPQFIFQYYEEEERQRGNFPDRFSGHQFPNYSSELNVNALLLGDSALYLCASSLEAGGAMNSPLHFGNGTRLTVT.

This chain joins TRBV6-1 and TRBJ1-6; D is uncertain. Trimming removed 3 bases from V and 8 bases from J, with 11 bases in between. Germline values: CDR1 MNHNS, CDR2 SASEGT. The length of the CDR3 is 14 residues. The CDR3 here is CASSDRVRDSPLHF. For the CDR3, the DNA is TGTGCCAGCAGTGACCGGGTCCGGGATTCACCCCTCCACTTT.